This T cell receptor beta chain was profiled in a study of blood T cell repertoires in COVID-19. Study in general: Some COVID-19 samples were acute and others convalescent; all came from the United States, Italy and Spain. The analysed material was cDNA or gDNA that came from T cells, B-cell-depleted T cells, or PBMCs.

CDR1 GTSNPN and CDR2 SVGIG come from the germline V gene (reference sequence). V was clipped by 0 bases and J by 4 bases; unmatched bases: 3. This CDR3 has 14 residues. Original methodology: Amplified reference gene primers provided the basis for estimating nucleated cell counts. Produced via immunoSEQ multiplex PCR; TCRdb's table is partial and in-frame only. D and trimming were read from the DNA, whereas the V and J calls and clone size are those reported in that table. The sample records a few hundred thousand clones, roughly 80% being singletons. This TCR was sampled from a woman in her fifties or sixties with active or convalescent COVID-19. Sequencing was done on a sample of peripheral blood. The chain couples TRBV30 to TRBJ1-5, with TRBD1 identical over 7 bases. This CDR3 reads CAWSVWTGNQPQHF. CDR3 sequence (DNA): TGTGCCTGGAGTGTATGGACAGGTAATCAGCCCCAGCATTTT.